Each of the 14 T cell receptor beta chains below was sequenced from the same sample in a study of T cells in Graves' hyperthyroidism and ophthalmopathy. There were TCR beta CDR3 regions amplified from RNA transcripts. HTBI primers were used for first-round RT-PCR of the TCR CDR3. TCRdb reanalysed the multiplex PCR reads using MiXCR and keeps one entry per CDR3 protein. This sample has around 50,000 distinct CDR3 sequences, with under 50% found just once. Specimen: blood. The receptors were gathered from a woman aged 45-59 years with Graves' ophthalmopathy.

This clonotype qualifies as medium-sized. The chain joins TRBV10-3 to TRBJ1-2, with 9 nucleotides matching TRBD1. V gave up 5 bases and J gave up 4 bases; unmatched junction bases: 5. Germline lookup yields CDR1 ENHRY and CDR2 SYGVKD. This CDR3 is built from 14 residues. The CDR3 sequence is CAISTDRGGYGYTF. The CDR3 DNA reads TGTGCCATCAGTACCGACAGGGGGGGCTATGGCTACACCTTC.

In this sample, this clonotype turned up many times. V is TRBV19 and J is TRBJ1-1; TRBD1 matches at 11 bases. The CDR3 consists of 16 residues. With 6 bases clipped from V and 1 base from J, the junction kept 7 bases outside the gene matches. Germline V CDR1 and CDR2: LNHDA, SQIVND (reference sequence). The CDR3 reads CASRSGTGGRNTEAFF. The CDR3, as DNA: TGTGCCAGTAGATCCGGGACAGGGGGGCGGAACACTGAAGCTTTCTTT.

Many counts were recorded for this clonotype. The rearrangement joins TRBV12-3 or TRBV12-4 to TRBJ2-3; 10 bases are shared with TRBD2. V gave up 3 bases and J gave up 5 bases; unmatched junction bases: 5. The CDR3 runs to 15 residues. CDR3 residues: CASSFSGLAIDTQYF. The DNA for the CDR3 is TGTGCCAGCAGTTTTTCGGGACTAGCGATAGATACGCAGTATTTT.

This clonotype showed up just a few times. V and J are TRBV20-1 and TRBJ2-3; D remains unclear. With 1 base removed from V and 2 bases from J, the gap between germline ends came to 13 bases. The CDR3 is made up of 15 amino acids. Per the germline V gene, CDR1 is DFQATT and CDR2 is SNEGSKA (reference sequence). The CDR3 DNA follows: TGCAGTGCTAGAGTGGATGGAGCGAACACAGATACGCAGTATTTT. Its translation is CSARVDGANTDTQYF.

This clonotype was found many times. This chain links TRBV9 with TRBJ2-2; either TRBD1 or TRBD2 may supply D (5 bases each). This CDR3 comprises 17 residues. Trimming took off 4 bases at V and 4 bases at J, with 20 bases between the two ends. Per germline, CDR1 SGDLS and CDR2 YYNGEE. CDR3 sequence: CASSQGGGVQVTGELFF. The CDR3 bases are TGTGCCAGCAGCCAGGGCGGAGGCGTCCAAGTCACCGGGGAGCTGTTTTTT.

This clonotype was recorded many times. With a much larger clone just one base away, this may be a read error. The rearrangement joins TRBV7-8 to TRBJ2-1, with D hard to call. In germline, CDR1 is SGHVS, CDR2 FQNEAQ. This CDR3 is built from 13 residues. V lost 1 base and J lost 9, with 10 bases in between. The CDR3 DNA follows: TGTGCCAGCAGCTTAGAGCGTGGTTGTGAGCAGTTCTTC. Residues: CASSLERGCEQFF.

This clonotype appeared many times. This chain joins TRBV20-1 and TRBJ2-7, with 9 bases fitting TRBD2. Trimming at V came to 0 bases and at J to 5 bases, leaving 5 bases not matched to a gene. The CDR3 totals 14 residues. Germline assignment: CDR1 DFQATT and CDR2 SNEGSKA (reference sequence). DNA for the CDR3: TGCAGTGCTAGAGATGCGGGAGGGCCCGACGAGCAGTACTTC. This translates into CSARDAGGPDEQYF.

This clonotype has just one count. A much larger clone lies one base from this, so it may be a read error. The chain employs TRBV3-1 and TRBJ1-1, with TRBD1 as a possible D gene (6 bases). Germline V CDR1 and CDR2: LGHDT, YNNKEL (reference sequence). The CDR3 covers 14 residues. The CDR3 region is CASSVTGAGTEALF. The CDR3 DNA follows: TGTGCCAGCAGCGTCACGGGGGCTGGCACTGAAGCTCTCTTT.

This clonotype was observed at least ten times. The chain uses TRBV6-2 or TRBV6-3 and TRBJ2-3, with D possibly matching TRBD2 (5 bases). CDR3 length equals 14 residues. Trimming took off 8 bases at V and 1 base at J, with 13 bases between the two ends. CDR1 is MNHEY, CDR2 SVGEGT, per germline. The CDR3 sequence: CASGDGGRTDTQYF. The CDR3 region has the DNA TGTGCCAGCGGGGATGGCGGGCGCACAGATACGCAGTATTTT.

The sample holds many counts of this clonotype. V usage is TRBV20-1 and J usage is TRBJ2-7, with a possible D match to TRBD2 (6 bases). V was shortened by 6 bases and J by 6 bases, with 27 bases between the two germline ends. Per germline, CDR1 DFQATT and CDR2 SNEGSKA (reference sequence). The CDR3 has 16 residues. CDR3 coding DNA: TGCAGTGCACCCAGTAGGGGACTTCGAGCTCTCTCCGAGCAGTACTTC. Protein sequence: CSAPSRGLRALSEQYF.

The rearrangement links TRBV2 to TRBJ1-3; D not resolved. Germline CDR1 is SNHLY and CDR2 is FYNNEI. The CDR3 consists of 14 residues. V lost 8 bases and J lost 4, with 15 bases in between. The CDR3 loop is CASSKGSGGNTIYF. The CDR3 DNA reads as TGTGCCAGCTCCAAAGGGTCCGGCGGAAACACCATATATTTT.

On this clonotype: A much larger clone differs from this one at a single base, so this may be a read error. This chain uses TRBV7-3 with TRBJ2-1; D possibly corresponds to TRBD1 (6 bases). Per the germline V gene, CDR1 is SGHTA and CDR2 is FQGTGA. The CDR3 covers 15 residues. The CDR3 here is CPSSTGPSSYNEQFF. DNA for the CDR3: TGTCCCAGCAGTACAGGGCCCAGCTCCTACAATGAGCAGTTCTTC.

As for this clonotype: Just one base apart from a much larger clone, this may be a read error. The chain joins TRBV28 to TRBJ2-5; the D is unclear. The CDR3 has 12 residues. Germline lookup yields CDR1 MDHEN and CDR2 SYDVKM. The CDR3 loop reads CASRLSRETQYF. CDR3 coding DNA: TGTGCCAGCAGGTTATCTCGAGAGACCCAGTACTTC.

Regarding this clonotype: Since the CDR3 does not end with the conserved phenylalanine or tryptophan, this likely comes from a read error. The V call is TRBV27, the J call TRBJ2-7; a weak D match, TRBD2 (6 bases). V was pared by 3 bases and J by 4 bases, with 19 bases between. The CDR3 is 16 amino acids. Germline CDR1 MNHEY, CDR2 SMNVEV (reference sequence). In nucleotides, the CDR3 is TGTGCCAGCAGTTTTTCCCGGGACTCCGGAGGGTACGAGCAGTACTGC. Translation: CASSFSRDSGGYEQYC.